The T cell receptor beta chain under discussion was sequenced for a study of cytomegalovirus exposure and HLA in healthy donors. Regarding this clone: Its antigen is unknown.

PCR primers comprised 60 Vbeta and 13 Jbeta primers. TCRdb keeps only in-frame clones here, not all; method: immunoSEQ multiplex PCR. The sample records some 140,000 clones, 65% to 80% being singletons. Whereas donors were nominally healthy upon sampling, unrecorded immune exposures were probable. Whole-study findings and limits: The study put 150 or so TCR beta chains on its list as cytomegalovirus-associated. Some highly shared sequence variants likely arose as a pipeline artifact.

The CDR3 runs 13 residues. V was cut by 8 bases and J by 2 bases, with 13 bases left in between. The germline CDR1 and CDR2 sequences are LNHNV and YYDKDF (reference sequence). The rearrangement links TRBV15 to TRBJ2-7, with a weak D call TRBD1 (5 bases). The sequencing sample was made of PBMCs. The TCR comes from a woman between 40 and 50 years old in good health and CMV-seronegative. Here the CDR3 reads CATHRQGTYEQYF. CDR3 nucleotides: TGTGCCACCCATAGGCAGGGCACCTACGAGCAGTACTTC.